This T cell receptor beta chain is drawn from a study of blood T cell repertoires in COVID-19. For the study at large: Acute-phase and convalescent COVID-19 samples originated in the United States, Italy and Spain. Sources were T cells, B-cell-depleted T cells, or PBMCs; the material itself was cDNA or gDNA.

Per the authors' pipeline: Reference gene primers were amplified, and this amplification served to estimate nucleated cell counts. Here immunoSEQ multiplex PCR was the method, and the copy in TCRdb shows in-frame clones only, minus some. Clone size and the V and J calls come from that table; the DNA yielded D and trimming. The sample yields 300,000 to 350,000 clones, under 95% seen once. This CDR3 is 15 amino acids long. V lost 4 bases to trimming and J lost 3 bases; unmatched junction nucleotides: 2. CDR1 is SGHNT, CDR2 YYREEE, per germline (reference sequence). This sequence was found in a woman in her late teens or twenties who had recovered from COVID-19. The V and J genes are TRBV5-4 and TRBJ2-2, with 11 nucleotides matching TRBD1. The specimen was peripheral blood. The CDR3 sequence: CASSVDRGHTGELFF. In DNA, the CDR3 is TGTGCCAGCAGCGTGGACAGGGGGCACACCGGGGAGCTGTTTTTT.